These 25 T cell receptor beta chains came from one sample sequenced in a study of shared clonotypes between healthy human individuals. TCRdb's table, derived via immunoSEQ multiplex PCR, lists solely in-frame clones and lacks some. The sample has some 2,100,000 clones, more than 90% seen once. Sequencing was performed on naive CD4+ T cells sorted from blood. Subset denoted: CD45RA+ positively selected. Every receptor here comes from a man between 18 and 29 years old in good health.

The CDR3 nucleotides are TGTGCCAGCAGCCTACTAGCCTATGAGCAGTTCTTC. This translates into CASSLLAYEQFF. V gene TRBV7-2 combines with J gene TRBJ2-1, with D tentatively TRBD2 (6 bases). The CDR3 covers 12 residues. Per germline, CDR1 SGHTA and CDR2 FQGNSA. Between the trimmed V and J ends, which lost 5 bases and 8 bases, there was a span of 10 bases.

With respect to this clone: The sample holds other DNA sequences that translate to the same CDR3. J is TRBJ2-3 and V is TRBV5-1; tentatively, D is TRBD1 (6 bases). V shed 3 bases and J shed 2 bases, with 10 bases lying between them. The CDR3 consists of 14 residues. The V gene's germline CDR1 is SGHRS and CDR2 YFSETQ. The CDR3 DNA reads as TGCGCCAGCAGCTCAGGGGAGATCACAGATACGCAGTATTTT. The encoded protein is CASSSGEITDTQYF.

J is TRBJ1-3 and V is TRBV9; possibly TRBD1 for D (5 bases). Trimming removed 4 bases at V and 4 bases at J, with 12 bases between. Per the germline V gene, CDR1 is SGDLS and CDR2 is YYNGEE. This CDR3 has 14 amino acids. The CDR3 DNA follows: TGTGCCAGCAGCCCAGACAGTCCAGGAAACACCATATATTTT. It specifies CASSPDSPGNTIYF. Complete variable domain (other parts from reference TRBV9 and TRBJ1-3): DSGVTQTPKHLITATGQRVTLRCSPRSGDLSVYWYQQSLDQGLQFLIQYYNGEERAKGNILERFSAQQFPDLHSELNLSSLELGDSALYFCASSPDSPGNTIYFGEGSWLTVV.

The V and J genes are TRBV5-1 and TRBJ2-3, with TRBD2 matching over 12 bases. CDR3 length: 16 residues. Germline V gene sequence: CDR1 SGHRS, CDR2 YFSETQ. Germline trimming cut 2 bases from V and 3 bases from J; bases unmatched to any gene: 4. CDR3 sequence: CASSFGLAGRTDTQYF. CDR3 DNA sequence: TGCGCCAGCAGCTTTGGACTAGCGGGGAGGACAGATACGCAGTATTTT.

V and J are TRBV11-2 and TRBJ1-2; D call uncertain. Germline CDR1 is SGHAT and CDR2 is FQNNGV. The CDR3 has 13 residues. Trimming shortened V by 1 base and J by 7 bases, and 10 bases separated the two germline ends. CDR3 DNA sequence: TGTGCCAGCAGCTTAGTGGCGTCGGTTGGCTACACCTTC. Protein: CASSLVASVGYTF.

The V and J genes are TRBV25-1 and TRBJ2-5; D could derive from TRBD1 or TRBD2 (5 bases each). This CDR3 is 16 amino acids long. The germline V gene has CDR1 MGHDK and CDR2 SYGVNS. V lost 1 base and J 0 bases, leaving 12 bases between the germline ends. The CDR3 bases are TGTGCCAGCAGTGAATCCGCAGGGAGATACCAAGAGACCCAGTACTTC. Encoded protein: CASSESAGRYQETQYF.

J is TRBJ2-5 and V is TRBV7-2; D is unclear. V lost 3 bases and J 2 bases, leaving 13 bases between the germline ends. CDR1 is SGHTA and CDR2 is FQGNSA in the germline V gene. CDR3 length: 15 amino acids. The CDR3 is CASSFGPTLQETQYF. CDR3 bases: TGTGCCAGCAGCTTCGGGCCTACCCTTCAAGAGACCCAGTACTTC.

The chain is built from TRBV7-2 and TRBJ2-1, with 11 bases identical to TRBD2. Germline-derived CDR1 and CDR2 are SGHTA and FQGNSA. The CDR3 runs to 19 residues. Losses at the gene ends were 5 bases for V and 0 bases for J; bases not matched to a gene: 12. The CDR3 loop reads CASSRTVLTSGSSYNEQFF. The CDR3 nucleotides read TGTGCCAGCAGCCGAACCGTCCTCACTAGCGGGAGCTCCTACAATGAGCAGTTCTTC.

J is TRBJ1-2 and V is TRBV5-1; D is ambiguous. CDR3 size: 12 residues. Per germline, CDR1 SGHRS and CDR2 YFSETQ. With 0 bases removed from V and 6 bases from J, the gap between germline ends came to 6 bases. CDR3 protein: CASSLEKNGYTF. The CDR3 region has the DNA TGCGCCAGCAGCTTGGAAAAAAATGGCTACACCTTC. The full variable domain, completed using reference TRBV5-1 and TRBJ1-2, is KAGVTQTPRYLIKTRGQQVTLSCSPISGHRSVSWYQQTPGQGLQFLFEYFSETQRNKGNFPGRFSGRQFSNSRSEMNVSTLELGDSALYLCASSLEKNGYTFGSGTRLTVV.

The chain is built from TRBV27 and TRBJ2-7, with D unresolved. Germline V gives CDR1 MNHEY, CDR2 SMNVEV (reference sequence). Trimming took 4 bases from V and 4 from J, leaving 11 bases between them. The CDR3 extends over 13 amino acids. The CDR3 region has the DNA TGTGCCAGCAGTTCCCGGACGGATTACGAGCAGTACTTC. It encodes CASSSRTDYEQYF.

The chain couples TRBV9 to TRBJ2-7; D gene ambiguous. The CDR3 has 14 amino acids. Trimming stripped 0 bases from V and 0 bases from J, with 7 bases between. Germline CDR1 is SGDLS and CDR2 is YYNGEE. The CDR3 spells CASSVGHFSYEQYF. The CDR3 bases are TGTGCCAGCAGCGTAGGGCATTTCTCCTACGAGCAGTACTTC. Complete variable domain (other parts from reference TRBV9 and TRBJ2-7): DSGVTQTPKHLITATGQRVTLRCSPRSGDLSVYWYQQSLDQGLQFLIQYYNGEERAKGNILERFSAQQFPDLHSELNLSSLELGDSALYFCASSVGHFSYEQYFGPGTRLTVT.

V and J are TRBV30 and TRBJ2-4, with D tentatively TRBD2 (6 bases). The CDR3 extends over 15 amino acids. Germline V lookup: CDR1 GTSNPN, CDR2 SVGIG (reference sequence). Trimming stripped 0 bases from V and 0 bases from J, with 9 bases between. The DNA of the CDR3 is TGTGCCTGGAGTGTACGGGGGAAAGCCAAAAACATTCAGTACTTC. Amino acids: CAWSVRGKAKNIQYF.

This chain connects TRBV2 to TRBJ1-5; a weak D match, TRBD1 (6 bases). The CDR3 consists of 15 residues. In germline, CDR1 is SNHLY, CDR2 FYNNEI. V dropped 4 bases and J dropped 3 bases, with 13 bases sitting between them. The CDR3 DNA is TGTGCCAGCAGTGCACAGGGATGGGACAATCAGCCCCAGCATTTT. This encodes CASSAQGWDNQPQHF.

As for this clone: The sample holds other DNA sequences that translate to the same CDR3. This chain connects TRBV9 to TRBJ2-5; no firm D call. This CDR3 spans 12 amino acids. In germline, CDR1 is SGDLS, CDR2 YYNGEE. V was cut by 2 bases and J by 1 base, with 3 bases left in between. The CDR3: CASSVGQETQYF. CDR3 in DNA: TGTGCCAGCAGCGTCGGCCAAGAGACCCAGTACTTC.

The chain couples TRBV27 to TRBJ2-2, with 8 bases lining up with TRBD2. J gave up 4 bases and V 0 bases, and 1 base lay outside the gene matches. The CDR3 is 15 amino acids. CDR1 and CDR2 (germline): MNHEY, SMNVEV (reference sequence). CDR3 coding DNA: TGTGCCAGCAGTTTATCAGCGGGAGTCACCGGGGAGCTGTTTTTT. It yields the protein CASSLSAGVTGELFF.

This chain links TRBV5-4 with TRBJ1-4; the match to TRBD1 covers 7 bases. V trimming: 0 bases; J trimming: 7 bases; junction bases outside the gene matches: 3. Germline lookup yields CDR1 SGHNT and CDR2 YYREEE (reference sequence). The CDR3 is made up of 14 amino acids. The CDR3 is CASSLGDRVEKLFF. In nucleotides, the CDR3 is TGTGCCAGCAGCTTGGGAGACAGGGTTGAAAAACTGTTTTTT.

For this clone: The identical CDR3 is also encoded by other nucleotide sequences in the sample. DNA for the CDR3: TGTGCCAGCAGGGGGACAGCGAAAGAGACCCAGTACTTC. It yields the protein CASRGTAKETQYF. This chain joins TRBV27 and TRBJ2-5; 7 nucleotides line up with TRBD1. The CDR3 contains 13 residues. Trimming cost V 6 bases and J 3 bases; bases outside gene matches: 4. Germline values: CDR1 MNHEY, CDR2 SMNVEV (reference sequence).

CDR3 protein: CASSSRPVSNQPQHF. Written as DNA, the CDR3 is TGTGCCAGCAGTAGTCGGCCGGTTAGCAATCAGCCCCAGCATTTT. The rearrangement links TRBV27 to TRBJ1-5, with no clear D. The CDR3 runs 15 residues. V was pared by 5 bases and J by 0 bases, with 11 bases between. Per the germline V gene, CDR1 is MNHEY and CDR2 is SMNVEV (reference sequence).

The chain is built from TRBV30 and TRBJ1-4, with D possibly matching TRBD1 (6 bases). The CDR3 spans 14 residues. Germline CDR1 GTSNPN, CDR2 SVGIG (reference sequence). With 2 bases removed from V and 7 bases from J, the gap between germline ends came to 14 bases. CDR3 loop: CAWSLGRGSEKLFF. CDR3 DNA: TGTGCCTGGAGTCTGGGCAGGGGAAGTGAAAAACTGTTTTTT. Filled out from reference TRBV30 and TRBJ1-4, the complete variable domain reads SQTIHQWPATLVQPVGSPLSLECTVEGTSNPNLYWYRQAAGRGLQLLFYSVGIGQISSEVPQNLSASRPQDRQFILSSKKLLLSDSGFYLCAWSLGRGSEKLFFGSGTQLSVL.

This rearrangement joins TRBV28 to TRBJ2-3; D is unresolved. There are 12 residues in the CDR3. V dropped 6 bases and J dropped 8 bases, with 12 bases sitting between them. The germline V gene has CDR1 MDHEN and CDR2 SYDVKM. The CDR3 protein is CASSRLPGTQYF. CDR3 nucleotides: TGTGCCAGCAGCAGGCTGCCGGGTACGCAGTATTTT. The full variable domain, its missing parts supplied by reference TRBV28 and TRBJ2-3, is DVKVTQSSRYLVKRTGEKVFLECVQDMDHENMFWYRQDPGLGLRLIYFSYDVKMKEKGDIPEGYSVSREKKERFSLILESASTNQTSMYLCASSRLPGTQYFGPGTRLTVL.

This chain connects TRBV28 to TRBJ1-1; D is perhaps TRBD1 (5 bases). Between the trimmed V and J ends, which lost 6 bases and 5 bases, there was a span of 19 bases. CDR1 and CDR2 (germline): MDHEN, SYDVKM. The CDR3 covers 15 residues. The CDR3 region is CASSLLSGGRTEAFF. The DNA for the CDR3 is TGTGCCAGCAGCTTACTGTCTGGGGGGAGGACTGAAGCTTTCTTT.

The chain couples TRBV6-6 to TRBJ1-3; D call uncertain. V lost 11 bases to trimming and J lost 0 bases, with 5 bases between them. CDR3 length: 11 amino acids. Looked up from germline, CDR1 is MNHNY and CDR2 is SVGAGI (reference sequence). CDR3 sequence: CALSSGNTIYF. Written as DNA, the CDR3 is TGTGCCCTGAGCTCTGGAAACACCATATATTTT.

This sequence joins TRBV6-4 and TRBJ2-2, with D perhaps given as TRBD1 or TRBD2 (5 bases each). There are 14 residues in the CDR3. Trimming stripped 6 bases from V and 2 bases from J, with 10 bases between. Germline CDR1 reads MRHNA; CDR2 reads SNTAGT. The CDR3, as DNA: TGTGCCAGCAGACGGGACCATAACACCGGGGAGCTGTTTTTT. This codes for CASRRDHNTGELFF.

The chain employs TRBV29-1 and TRBJ2-1, with D possibly matching TRBD2 (6 bases). Deletions cut 1 base from V and 4 bases from J, with 11 bases between. There are 14 residues in the CDR3. The germline gives CDR1 SQVTM, CDR2 ANQGSEA. The CDR3 region is CSVEGRENYNEQFF. CDR3 nucleotide sequence: TGCAGCGTTGAAGGTCGGGAGAATTACAATGAGCAGTTCTTC.

V usage is TRBV7-8 and J usage is TRBJ1-6; D gene ambiguous. V lost 0 bases to trimming and J lost 8 bases, with 5 bases between them. The CDR3 is 13 residues long. Germline V lookup: CDR1 SGHVS, CDR2 FQNEAQ. The DNA of the CDR3 is TGTGCCAGCAGCTTAGCGCGCGATTCACCCCTCCACTTT. Its translation is CASSLARDSPLHF.